The present T cell receptor beta chain was sequenced within a study of cytomegalovirus exposure and HLA in healthy donors. Study-level findings and limits: Diagnosis of cytomegalovirus status made by the classifier reportedly showed high specificity and sensitivity.

Worth noting for this clone: Its specificity is unknown.

CDR1 MDHEN and CDR2 SYDVKM come from the germline V gene. Trimming removed 4 bases from V and 0 bases from J; junction bases left unmatched: 2. CDR3 length equals 15 residues. PCR was performed using 60 Vbeta and 13 Jbeta primers. Libraries were prepared by immunoSEQ multiplex PCR; TCRdb keeps only in-frame clonotypes and omits some of them. Its clone listing holds 68,000 or so clones. Material: PBMCs. V is TRBV28 and J is TRBJ2-3; 9 bases fit TRBD1. The receptor comes from a female donor in good health and CMV-seropositive. CDR3 nucleotide sequence: TGTGCCAGCAGTTCGGGACAGGGTAGCACAGATACGCAGTATTTT. Translation gives CASSSGQGSTDTQYF.